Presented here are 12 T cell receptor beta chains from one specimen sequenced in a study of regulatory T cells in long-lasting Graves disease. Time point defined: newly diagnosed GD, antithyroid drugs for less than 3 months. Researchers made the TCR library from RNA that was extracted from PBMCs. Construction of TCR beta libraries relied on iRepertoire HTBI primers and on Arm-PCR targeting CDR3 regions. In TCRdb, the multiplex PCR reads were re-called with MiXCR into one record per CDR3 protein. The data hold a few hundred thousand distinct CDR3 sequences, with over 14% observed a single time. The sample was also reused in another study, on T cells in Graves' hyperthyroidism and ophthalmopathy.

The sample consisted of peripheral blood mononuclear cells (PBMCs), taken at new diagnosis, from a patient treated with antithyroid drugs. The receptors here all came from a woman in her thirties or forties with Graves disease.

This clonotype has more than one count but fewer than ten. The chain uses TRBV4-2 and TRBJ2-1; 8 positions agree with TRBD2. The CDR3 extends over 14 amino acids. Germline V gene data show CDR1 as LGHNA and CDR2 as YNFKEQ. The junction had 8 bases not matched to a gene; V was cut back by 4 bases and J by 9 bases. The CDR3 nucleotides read TGTGCCAGCAGCCTCGGGACTAGTTCAGTTGAGCAGTTCTTC. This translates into CASSLGTSSVEQFF.

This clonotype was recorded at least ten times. The CDR3 nucleotides read TGTGCCAGCAGCTTAACCTTCGGGAGGGCCCAGAACACCGGGGAGCTGTTTTTT. This gives the protein CASSLTFGRAQNTGELFF. The chain recombines TRBV7-3 with TRBJ2-2; 8 nucleotides agree with TRBD2. The CDR3 runs 18 residues. Unmatched junction bases numbered 7, after V lost 0 bases and J lost 1 base. Germline V gene lookup returns CDR1 SGHTA and CDR2 FQGTGA.

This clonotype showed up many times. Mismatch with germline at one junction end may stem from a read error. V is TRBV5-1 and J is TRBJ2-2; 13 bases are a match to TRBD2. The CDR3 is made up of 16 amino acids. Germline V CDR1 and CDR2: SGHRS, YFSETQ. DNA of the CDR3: TGTGCCAGCAGCCTAGGACTAGCGGGAGCCCCCGGGGAGCTGTTTTTT. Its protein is CASSLGLAGAPGELFF.

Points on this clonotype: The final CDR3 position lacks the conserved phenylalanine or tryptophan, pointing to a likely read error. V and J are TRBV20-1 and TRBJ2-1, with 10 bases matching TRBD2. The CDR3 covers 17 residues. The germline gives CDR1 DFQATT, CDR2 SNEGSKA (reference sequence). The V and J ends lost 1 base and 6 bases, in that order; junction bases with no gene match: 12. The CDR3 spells CSARGVLSGRAPNEQFL. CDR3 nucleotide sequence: TGCAGTGCTAGAGGCGTGCTGAGCGGGAGGGCCCCCAATGAGCAGTTCCTC.

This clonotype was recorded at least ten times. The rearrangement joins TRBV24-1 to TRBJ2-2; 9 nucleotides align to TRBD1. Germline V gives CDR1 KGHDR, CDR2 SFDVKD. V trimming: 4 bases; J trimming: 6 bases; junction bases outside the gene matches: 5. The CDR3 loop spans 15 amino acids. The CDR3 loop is CATSERDRVAGELFF. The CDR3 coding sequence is TGTGCCACCAGTGAGCGGGACAGGGTGGCCGGGGAGCTGTTTTTT.

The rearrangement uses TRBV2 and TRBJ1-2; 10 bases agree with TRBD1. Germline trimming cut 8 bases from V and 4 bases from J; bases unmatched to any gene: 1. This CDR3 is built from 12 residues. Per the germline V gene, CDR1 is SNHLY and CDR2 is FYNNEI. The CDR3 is CASGQGGYGYTF. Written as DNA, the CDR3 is TGTGCCAGCGGACAGGGGGGCTATGGCTACACCTTC. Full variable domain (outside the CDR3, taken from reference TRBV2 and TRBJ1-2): EPEVTQTPSHQVTQMGQEVILRCVPISNHLYFYWYRQILGQKVEFLVSFYNNEISEKSEIFDDQFSVERPDGSNFTLKIRSTKLEDSAMYFCASGQGGYGYTFGSGTRLTVV.

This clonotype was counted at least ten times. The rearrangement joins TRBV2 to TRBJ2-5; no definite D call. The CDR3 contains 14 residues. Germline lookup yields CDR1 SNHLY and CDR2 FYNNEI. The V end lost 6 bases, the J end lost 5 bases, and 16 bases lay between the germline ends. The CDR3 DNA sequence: TGTGCCAGCAGCCAAGAGGAACTACGGGAGACCCAGTACTTC. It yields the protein CASSQEELRETQYF.

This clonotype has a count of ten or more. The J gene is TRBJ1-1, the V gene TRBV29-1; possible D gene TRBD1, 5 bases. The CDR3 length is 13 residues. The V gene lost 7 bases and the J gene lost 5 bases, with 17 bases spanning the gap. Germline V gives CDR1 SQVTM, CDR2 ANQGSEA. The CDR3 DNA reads TGCAGCGCCCATAGACCAGCAGGGACTGAAGCTTTCTTT. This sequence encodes CSAHRPAGTEAFF.

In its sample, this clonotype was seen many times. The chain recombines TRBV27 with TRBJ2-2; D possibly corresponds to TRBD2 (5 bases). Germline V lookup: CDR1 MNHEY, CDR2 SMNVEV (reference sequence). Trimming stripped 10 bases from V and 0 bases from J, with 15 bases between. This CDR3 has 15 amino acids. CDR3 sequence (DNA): TGTGCCACGAGACGCTGGACTGCGAACACCGGGGAGCTGTTTTTT. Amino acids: CATRRWTANTGELFF.

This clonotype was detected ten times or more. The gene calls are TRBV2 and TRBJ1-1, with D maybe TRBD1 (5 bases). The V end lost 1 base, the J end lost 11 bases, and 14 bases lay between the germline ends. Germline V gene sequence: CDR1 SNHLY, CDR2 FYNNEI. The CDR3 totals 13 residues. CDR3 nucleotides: TGTGCCAGCAGTGAAGAGATGGCAGGGCGGGCTTTCTTT. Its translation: CASSEEMAGRAFF.

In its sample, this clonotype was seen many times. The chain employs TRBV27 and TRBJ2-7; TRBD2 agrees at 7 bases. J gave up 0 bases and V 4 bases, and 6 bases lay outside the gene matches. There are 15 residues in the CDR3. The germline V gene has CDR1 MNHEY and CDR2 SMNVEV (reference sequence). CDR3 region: CASSSLREASYEQYF. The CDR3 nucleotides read TGTGCCAGCAGTTCTCTACGGGAGGCCTCCTACGAGCAGTACTTC.

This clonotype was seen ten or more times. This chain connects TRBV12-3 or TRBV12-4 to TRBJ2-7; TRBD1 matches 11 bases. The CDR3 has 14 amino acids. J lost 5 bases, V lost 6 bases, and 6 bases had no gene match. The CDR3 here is CASSTGDRGNEQYF. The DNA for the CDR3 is TGTGCCAGCAGCACAGGGGACAGGGGGAACGAGCAGTACTTC.